The 10 T cell receptor beta chains listed next were all sequenced from one sample in a study of T-cell reconstitution after alpha-beta-depleted transplantation in children. Unique molecular identifiers featured in how the TCRbeta library was prepared. MiXCR, applied by TCRdb to the PCR reads, yields one record per CDR3 protein. Altogether about 500,000 distinct CDR3 sequences are present, over 25% being singletons, with the ten largest covering approximately 2.3%. This specimen consisted of PBMCs from the stem cell graft donor, obtained from the stem cell graft. The receptor set was obtained from a human donor who donated a stem cell graft to a child with aplastic anemia.

V and J are TRBV9 and TRBJ1-2, with D perhaps matching TRBD1 (5 bases). The germline V gene has CDR1 SGDLS and CDR2 YYNGEE. The CDR3 runs to 17 residues. V gave up 0 bases and J gave up 7 bases, with 22 bases separating them. The DNA of the CDR3 is TGTGCCAGCAGCGTAGAGGGTCGAGGGGCCCGGTGGGGTGGCTACACCTTC. Protein: CASSVEGRGARWGGYTF.

This clonotype has only a few counts. The chain employs TRBV20-1 and TRBJ2-5; 8 bases match TRBD2. Germline values: CDR1 DFQATT, CDR2 SNEGSKA (reference sequence). The V and J ends lost 2 bases and 3 bases, in that order; junction bases with no gene match: 5. The CDR3 runs to 14 residues. The CDR3 here is CSARWVSGKETQYF. For the CDR3, the DNA is TGCAGTGCTAGATGGGTTAGCGGGAAAGAGACCCAGTACTTC.

This chain connects TRBV5-1 to TRBJ2-2; TRBD1 might be the D (5 bases). V lost 1 base and J lost 3, with 10 bases in between. The CDR3 loop spans 15 amino acids. Germline V lookup: CDR1 SGHRS, CDR2 YFSETQ. The CDR3 DNA sequence: TGCGCCAGCAGCTTGACAGGCAGGGACACCGGGGAGCTGTTTTTT. Protein: CASSLTGRDTGELFF.

V and J are TRBV19 and TRBJ2-1, with 9 bases lining up with TRBD2. Trimming removed 10 bases from V and 8 bases from J; junction bases left unmatched: 6. The CDR3 extends over 12 amino acids. Germline CDR1 LNHDA, CDR2 SQIVND (reference sequence). CDR3 DNA: TGTGCCACCGGGCGGGAGGGCGATGAGCAGTTCTTC. This sequence encodes CATGREGDEQFF.

V and J are TRBV7-2 and TRBJ2-2, with D unresolved. The CDR3 is made up of 15 amino acids. Trimming left V 1 base short and J 2 bases short, with 8 bases between. Germline CDR1 reads SGHTA; CDR2 reads FQGNSA. The CDR3, as DNA: TGTGCCAGCAGCTTAGGCCTAGTTAACACCGGGGAGCTGTTTTTT. Translating gives CASSLGLVNTGELFF.

This clonotype was found a few times. Sequence at one end of the junction differs from germline and may be a read error. The chain recombines TRBV12-3 or TRBV12-4 with TRBJ2-1, with D maybe TRBD2 (6 bases). The CDR3 sequence is 14 residues long. The CDR3 sequence: CASSVAVSYNEQFF. The CDR3 bases are TGTGCCAGCAGTGTAGCGGTCTCCTACAATGAGCAGTTCTTC.

The chain recombines TRBV7-2 with TRBJ2-1, with 9 bases fitting TRBD2. CDR1 and CDR2 (germline): SGHTA, FQGNSA. J gave up 0 bases and V 1 base, and 10 bases lay outside the gene matches. The CDR3 contains 19 residues. The CDR3 spells CASSLGLLSGSFSYNEQFF. The DNA for the CDR3 is TGTGCCAGCAGCTTAGGGCTACTTAGCGGGAGCTTCTCCTACAATGAGCAGTTCTTC. Together with reference TRBV7-2 and TRBJ2-1, the CDR3 gives the full variable domain: GAGVSQSPSNKVTEKGKDVELRCDPISGHTALYWYRQSLGQGLEFLIYFQGNSAPDKSGLPSDRFSAERTGGSVSTLTIQRTQQEDSAVYLCASSLGLLSGSFSYNEQFFGPGTRLTVL.

The chain joins TRBV20-1 to TRBJ1-3; 7 bases map to TRBD1. Germline CDR1 DFQATT, CDR2 SNEGSKA (reference sequence). The CDR3 is made up of 15 amino acids. Trimming at V came to 1 base and at J to 2 bases, leaving 5 bases not matched to a gene. The DNA for the CDR3 is TGCAGTGCTAGAGGCCCCGACAGGGCTGGAAACACCATATATTTT. This sequence encodes CSARGPDRAGNTIYF.

This clonotype showed up just a few times. The chain recombines TRBV25-1 with TRBJ2-2, with D unresolved. The germline CDR1 and CDR2 sequences are MGHDK and SYGVNS. V was shortened by 1 base and J by 4 bases, with 4 bases between the two germline ends. The CDR3 runs 13 residues. CDR3 bases: TGTGCCAGCAGTGAATCGATCACCGGGGAGCTGTTTTTT. Protein product: CASSESITGELFF.

The V and J genes are TRBV29-1 and TRBJ1-1; D might be TRBD1 (5 bases). This CDR3 spans 13 amino acids. Trimming removed 6 bases at V and 8 bases at J, with 19 bases between. Germline CDR1 reads SQVTM; CDR2 reads ANQGSEA. Here the CDR3 reads CSVPGEGIKEAFF. CDR3 coding DNA: TGCAGCGTCCCTGGGGAGGGGATCAAGGAAGCTTTCTTT.